These 10 T cell receptor beta chains share one sample of origin, sequenced in a study of T cell repertoires in ileal Crohn's disease. TCRdb's table, derived via immunoSEQ multiplex PCR, lists solely in-frame clones and lacks some. The sample includes 5,000 or so clones, 78% of them seen just once. The sequencing input was ileal tissue. These TCRs come from an adult with Crohn's disease.

This chain uses TRBV20-1 with TRBJ1-2; no definite D call. The germline V gene encodes CDR1 DFQATT and CDR2 SNEGSKA (reference sequence). V was trimmed by 4 bases and J by 6 bases, leaving 6 bases between them. The CDR3 is made up of 10 amino acids. As DNA, the CDR3 is TGCAGTGCTATCCCTGATGGCTACACCTTC. This codes for CSAIPDGYTF.

This chain connects TRBV6-6 to TRBJ1-5, with D unclear. Germline V gives CDR1 MNHNY, CDR2 SVGAGI (reference sequence). Trimming cost V 7 bases and J 1 base, with 8 bases left between them. This CDR3 spans 13 amino acids. The CDR3 protein is CASTGLSNQPQHF. Here the CDR3 DNA reads TGTGCCAGCACCGGGTTGAGCAATCAGCCCCAGCATTTT.

J is TRBJ1-2 and V is TRBV19, with 8 bases fitting TRBD1. J was trimmed by 6 bases and V by 6 bases; bases with no gene match: 6. This CDR3 is built from 13 residues. CDR1 and CDR2 (germline): LNHDA, SQIVND (reference sequence). For the CDR3, the DNA is TGTGCCAGTAGATTCGACAGGGGCGATGGCTACACCTTC. Translating it yields CASRFDRGDGYTF.

The rearrangement joins TRBV5-1 to TRBJ1-2; 8 bases are shared with TRBD1. The CDR3 totals 13 residues. With V trimmed by 4 bases and J by 4 bases, 3 bases remained unmatched. Looked up from germline, CDR1 is SGHRS and CDR2 is YFSETQ. The CDR3 reads CASSPGTGYGYTF. CDR3 sequence (DNA): TGCGCCAGCAGCCCTGGGACAGGCTATGGCTACACCTTC.

The V call is TRBV23-1, the J call TRBJ1-4; D is ambiguous. TRBV23-1 has ORF status, its function being uncertain. The CDR3 spans 14 residues. The V gene lost 0 bases and the J gene lost 8 bases, with 10 bases spanning the gap. The CDR3 loop is CASSQSRAGEKLFF. The CDR3 nucleotides are TGCGCCAGCAGTCAATCGAGGGCGGGGGAAAAACTGTTTTTT.

The chain links TRBV6-6 to TRBJ1-1; possibly TRBD1 for D (5 bases). The CDR3 consists of 15 residues. V shed 4 bases and J shed 6 bases, with 18 bases lying between them. In germline, CDR1 is MNHNY, CDR2 SVGAGI (reference sequence). CDR3 DNA: TGTGCCAGCAGTTCGAAGCAGGGAATTGTCTCTGAAGCTTTCTTT. Its translation is CASSSKQGIVSEAFF.

The chain carries TRBV11-2 and TRBJ2-3; perhaps TRBD2 as D (6 bases). CDR3 length: 17 residues. The germline gives CDR1 SGHAT, CDR2 FQNNGV. Trimming pared 1 base from V and 2 bases from J, leaving 16 bases between. Here the CDR3 reads CASSLGRGSGLTDTQYF. The CDR3 nucleotides are TGTGCCAGCAGCTTAGGGCGGGGTAGCGGCCTCACAGATACGCAGTATTTT.

The V call is TRBV7-2, the J call TRBJ1-2; 9 nucleotides agree with TRBD1. This CDR3 comprises 16 residues. Germline V gives CDR1 SGHTA, CDR2 FQGNSA. V lost 1 base to trimming and J lost 8 bases; unmatched junction nucleotides: 11. The CDR3 nucleotides read TGTGCCAGCAGCTTAGTTCTATCGGACAGGGGTCGCGGCTACACCTTC. It yields the protein CASSLVLSDRGRGYTF.

V gene TRBV6-1 combines with J gene TRBJ1-5; D is undetermined. V was shortened by 1 base and J by 6 bases, with 10 bases between the two germline ends. Germline V gene lookup returns CDR1 MNHNS and CDR2 SASEGT. The CDR3 covers 14 residues. In DNA form, the CDR3 reads TGTGCCAGCAGTGAAGGGTACCGTAGTCAGCCCCAGCATTTT. Residues: CASSEGYRSQPQHF.

The chain links TRBV12-5 to TRBJ2-4, with TRBD1 as a possible D gene (7 bases). The CDR3 consists of 14 residues. Germline lookup yields CDR1 LGHNT and CDR2 FRNRAP. V was clipped by 1 base and J by 6 bases, with 10 bases between them. CDR3 sequence: CASGLGQGLNIQYF. The CDR3 DNA reads as TGTGCTAGTGGTTTGGGACAGGGACTAAACATTCAGTACTTC.